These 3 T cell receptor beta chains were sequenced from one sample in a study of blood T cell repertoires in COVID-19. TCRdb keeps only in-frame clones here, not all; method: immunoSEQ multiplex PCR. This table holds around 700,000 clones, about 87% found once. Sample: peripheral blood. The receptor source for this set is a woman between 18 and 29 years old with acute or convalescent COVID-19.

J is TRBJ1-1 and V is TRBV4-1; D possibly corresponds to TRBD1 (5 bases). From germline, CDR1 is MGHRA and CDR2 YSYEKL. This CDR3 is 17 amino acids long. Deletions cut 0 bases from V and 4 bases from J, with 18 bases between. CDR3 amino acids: CASSQEGPHDGGTEAFF. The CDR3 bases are TGCGCCAGCAGCCAAGAAGGGCCCCACGACGGGGGCACTGAAGCTTTCTTT.

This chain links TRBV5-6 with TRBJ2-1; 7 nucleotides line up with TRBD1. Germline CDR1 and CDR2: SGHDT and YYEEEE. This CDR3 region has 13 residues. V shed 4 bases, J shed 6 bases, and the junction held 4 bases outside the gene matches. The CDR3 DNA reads TGTGCCAGCAGCGCTGGGACAGCCAATGAGCAGTTCTTC. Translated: CASSAGTANEQFF.

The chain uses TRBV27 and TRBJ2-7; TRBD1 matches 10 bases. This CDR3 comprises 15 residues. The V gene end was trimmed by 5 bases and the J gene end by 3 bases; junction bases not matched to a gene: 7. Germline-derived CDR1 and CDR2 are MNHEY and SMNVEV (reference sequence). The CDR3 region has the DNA TGTGCCAGCAGTCCAACGGGACAGGGGATCTACGAGCAGTACTTC. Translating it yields CASSPTGQGIYEQYF.